This T cell receptor (beta chain) was sequenced during a study of CD8 T cells in ankylosing spondylitis. Study findings and constraints: Before this, some motif variants had been reported in reactive arthritis synovial fluid and blood.

This clonotype was seen repeatedly, ten times or more. Its antigen is undetermined. By quantitative 5'-RACE with molecular barcodes, the TCR beta libraries were made. TCRdb redid the calling of the 5' RACE reads with MiXCR, one entry per CDR3 protein. The table records about 140,000 distinct CDR3 sequences, about 7.3% of them present only once. The V and J ends lost 3 bases and 0 bases respectively, with 9 bases between them. Germline V gene sequence: CDR1 MNHNS, CDR2 SASEGT. This CDR3 contains 15 residues. What was sequenced was blood, either unsorted or a sorted T cell fraction (not recorded which). The clonotype comes from a female donor with ankylosing spondylitis or in good health (not recorded which). The chain couples TRBV6-1 to TRBJ1-3; D is unclear. CDR3 protein: CASSDLVLSGNTIYF. The CDR3 DNA follows: TGTGCCAGCAGTGATTTGGTGCTCTCTGGAAACACCATATATTTT.